These 5 T cell receptor beta chains share one sample of origin, sequenced in a study of T cell changes during pregnancy in multiple sclerosis. Assay: immunoSEQ multiplex PCR; the TCRdb copy retains only in-frame clones and omits some. Of tens of thousands of clones listed, roughly 87% are singletons. This material consisted of CD4+ T cells from peripheral blood mononuclear cells, taken in the first trimester of pregnancy. Source of these receptors: a female donor with multiple sclerosis, enrolled in a pregnancy study.

V and J are TRBV29-1 and TRBJ2-3, with 8 bases aligning to TRBD1. The V gene's germline CDR1 is SQVTM and CDR2 ANQGSEA. V shed 0 bases and J 1 base; nucleotides not matched to a gene: 3. The length of the CDR3 is 15 residues. DNA for the CDR3: TGCAGCGTTGAAGACCCGGACAGGGGCACAGATACGCAGTATTTT. Translation gives CSVEDPDRGTDTQYF.

This CDR3 is CASTRGDTQYF. In nucleotides, the CDR3 is TGTGCCAGCACCAGGGGTGATACGCAGTATTTT. This chain links TRBV18 with TRBJ2-3, with D perhaps matching TRBD1 (6 bases). This CDR3 is 11 amino acids long. V lost 8 bases and J 6 bases, leaving 9 bases between the germline ends. CDR1 is KGHSH, CDR2 LQKENI, per germline.

The rearrangement links TRBV28 to TRBJ2-7; D is uncertain. The germline V and J ends were trimmed by 6 bases and 2 bases, with 14 bases remaining between them. Germline lookup yields CDR1 MDHEN and CDR2 SYDVKM. The CDR3 length is 14 residues. The CDR3 region is CASSLPGYPYEQYF. The CDR3 DNA reads as TGTGCCAGCAGCCTACCGGGTTACCCCTACGAGCAGTACTTC.

This sequence joins TRBV9 and TRBJ2-3, with D tentatively TRBD2 (6 bases). This CDR3 has 15 residues. V lost 5 bases and J 9 bases, leaving 22 bases between the germline ends. CDR1 and CDR2 from the germline V gene are SGDLS and YYNGEE. CDR3 nucleotide sequence: TGTGCCAGCAGTAGGGACCCCTCGTCGGGGGAGACGCAGTATTTT. Protein: CASSRDPSSGETQYF. The full variable domain, its missing parts supplied by reference TRBV9 and TRBJ2-3, is DSGVTQTPKHLITATGQRVTLRCSPRSGDLSVYWYQQSLDQGLQFLIQYYNGEERAKGNILERFSAQQFPDLHSELNLSSLELGDSALYFCASSRDPSSGETQYFGPGTRLTVL.

The V call is TRBV5-8, the J call TRBJ1-5; 7 bases match TRBD1. Germline loops: CDR1 SGHTS, CDR2 YDEGEE. V was clipped by 5 bases and J by 2 bases; unmatched bases: 7. The CDR3 is 15 residues long. The CDR3 DNA reads TGTGCCAGCAGTCCTGGGACAGAAGGCAATCAGCCCCAGCATTTT. Protein product: CASSPGTEGNQPQHF.